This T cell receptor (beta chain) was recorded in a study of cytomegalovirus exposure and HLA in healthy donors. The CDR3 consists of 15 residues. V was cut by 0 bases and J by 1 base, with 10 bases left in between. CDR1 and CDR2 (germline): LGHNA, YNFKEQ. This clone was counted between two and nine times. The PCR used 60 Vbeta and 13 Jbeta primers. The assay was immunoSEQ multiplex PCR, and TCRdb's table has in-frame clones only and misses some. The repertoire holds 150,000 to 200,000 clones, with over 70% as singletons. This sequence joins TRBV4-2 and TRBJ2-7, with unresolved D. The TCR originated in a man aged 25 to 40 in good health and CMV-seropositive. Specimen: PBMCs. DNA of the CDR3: TGTGCCAGCAGCCAAGACCTACAGAAGTCCTACGAGCAGTACTTC. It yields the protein CASSQDLQKSYEQYF.